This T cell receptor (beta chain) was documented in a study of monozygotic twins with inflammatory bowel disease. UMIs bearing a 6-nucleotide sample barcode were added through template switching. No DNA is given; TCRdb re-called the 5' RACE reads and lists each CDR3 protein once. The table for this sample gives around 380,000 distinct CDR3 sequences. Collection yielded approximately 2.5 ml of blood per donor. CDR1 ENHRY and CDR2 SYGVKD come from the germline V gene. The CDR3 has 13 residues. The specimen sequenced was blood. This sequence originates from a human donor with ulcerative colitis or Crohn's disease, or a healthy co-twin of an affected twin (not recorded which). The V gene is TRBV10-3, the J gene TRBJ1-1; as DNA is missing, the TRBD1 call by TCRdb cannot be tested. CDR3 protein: CAISAGGYTEAFF.